This TCR beta chain came from a study of TIL therapy for anti-PD-1-resistant metastatic lung cancer. At the level of the study: Most patients had lung adenocarcinoma.

Per germline, CDR1 SGHRS and CDR2 YFSETQ. Trimming stripped 7 bases from V and 1 base from J, with 16 bases between. CDR3 length: 15 amino acids. The immunoSEQ assay was v3. Profiled with immunoSEQ multiplex PCR; TCRdb holds only in-frame clones, not every one. The table shows about 48,000 clones, with about two thirds occurring only once. Stated time point: pre-treatment sample, taken before nivolumab and TIL therapy. The tumor samples were excised metastases, mostly pleural nodules or supraclavicular lymph nodes. There are a few counts of this clone. This rearrangement joins TRBV5-1 to TRBJ2-3; D is unresolved. This specimen was tumor tissue, taken at baseline. The sequence was obtained from a person between 30 and 79 years old with non-small cell lung cancer. The CDR3 protein is CASGPTHAGTDTQYF. The CDR3 DNA sequence: TGCGCCAGCGGACCAACCCACGCTGGCACAGATACGCAGTATTTT.